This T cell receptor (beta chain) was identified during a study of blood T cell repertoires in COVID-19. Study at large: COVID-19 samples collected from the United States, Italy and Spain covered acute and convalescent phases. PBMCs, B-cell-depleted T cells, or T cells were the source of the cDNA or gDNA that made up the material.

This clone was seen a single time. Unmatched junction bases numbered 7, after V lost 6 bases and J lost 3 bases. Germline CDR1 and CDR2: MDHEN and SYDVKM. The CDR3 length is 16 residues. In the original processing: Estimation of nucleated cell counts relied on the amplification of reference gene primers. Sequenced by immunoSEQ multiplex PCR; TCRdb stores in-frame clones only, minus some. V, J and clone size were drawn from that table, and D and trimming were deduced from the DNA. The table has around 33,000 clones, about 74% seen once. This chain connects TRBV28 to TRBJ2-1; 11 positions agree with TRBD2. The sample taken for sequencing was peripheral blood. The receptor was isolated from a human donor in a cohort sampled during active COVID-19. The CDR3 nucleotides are TGTGCCAGCAGAACAATAGCGGGAGGGCTCTACAATGAGCAGTTCTTC. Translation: CASRTIAGGLYNEQFF.